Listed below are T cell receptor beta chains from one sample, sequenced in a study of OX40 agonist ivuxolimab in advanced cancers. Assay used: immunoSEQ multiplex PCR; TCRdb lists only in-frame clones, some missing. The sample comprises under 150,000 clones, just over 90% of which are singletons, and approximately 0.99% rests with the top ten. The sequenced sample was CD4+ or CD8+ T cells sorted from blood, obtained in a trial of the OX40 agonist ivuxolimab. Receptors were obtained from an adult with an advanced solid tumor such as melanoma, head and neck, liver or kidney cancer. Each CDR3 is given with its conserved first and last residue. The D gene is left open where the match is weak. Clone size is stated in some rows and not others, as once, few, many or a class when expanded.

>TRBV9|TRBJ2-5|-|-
TGTGCCAGCAGCGAAACAGCGGGTCAAGAGACCCAGTACTTC
CASSETAGQETQYF
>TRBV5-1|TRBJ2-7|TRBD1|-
TGCGCCAGCAGCTTGGCCGGACAGGGTTACTACGAGCAGTACTTC
CASSLAGQGYYEQYF
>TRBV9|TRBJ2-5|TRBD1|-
TGTGCCAGCAGCGAGGGACAGTCACGAGAGACCCAGTACTTC
CASSEGQSRETQYF
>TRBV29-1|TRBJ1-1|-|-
TGCAGCGTCAACGGGGGGTTTAGTCTGAACACTGAAGCTTTCTTT
CSVNGGFSLNTEAFF
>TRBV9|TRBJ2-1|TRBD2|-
TGTGCCAGCAGCGGAGGGACTAGCGGGAGCCATGAGCAGTTCTTC
CASSGGTSGSHEQFF
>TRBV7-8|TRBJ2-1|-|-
TGTGCCAGCAGCCGAGGGGACGGCTCCTACAATGAGCAGTTCTTC
CASSRGDGSYNEQFF
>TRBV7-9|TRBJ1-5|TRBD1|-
TGTGCCAGCAGTCCCGGGACAGGGCTTCAGCCCCAGCATTTT
CASSPGTGLQPQHF
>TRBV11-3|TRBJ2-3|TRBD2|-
TGTGCCAGCAGCTCGACTAGCGGGAGGGGCCTTAGCACAGATACGCAGTATTTT
CASSSTSGRGLSTDTQYF
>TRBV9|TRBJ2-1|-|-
TGTGCCAGCAGCGTGACAGTAGGTTCTTCAGGTGAGCAGTTCTTC
CASSVTVGSSGEQFF
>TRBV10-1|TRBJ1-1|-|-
TGCGCCAGCAGTGAAGGGCAGAACACTGAAGCTTTCTTT
CASSEGQNTEAFF
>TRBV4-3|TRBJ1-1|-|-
TGCGCCAGCAGCCGCCAACAGGGAAGGGCGGACACTGAAGCTTTCTTT
CASSRQQGRADTEAFF
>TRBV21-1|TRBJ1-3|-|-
TGTGCCAGCAGCAAAGTGGTGGGTCCCTCTGGAAACACCATATATTTT
CASSKVVGPSGNTIYF
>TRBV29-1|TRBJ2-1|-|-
TGCAGCGTTGTTACTAGCACTTCGACCTCCTACAATGAGCAGTTCTTC
CSVVTSTSTSYNEQFF
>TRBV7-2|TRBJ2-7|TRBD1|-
TGTGCCAGCAGCTTAGTGGGGACAGGGGTGTTTGACGAGCAGTACTTC
CASSLVGTGVFDEQYF
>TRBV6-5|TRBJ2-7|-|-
TGTGCCAGCAGCCCCCGAAAAGAGCAGTACTTC
CASSPRKEQYF
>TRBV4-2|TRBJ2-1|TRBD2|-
TGTGCCAGCAGCCCAGTAGGGCGGGGGGACCCGTGGGAGCAGTTCTTC
CASSPVGRGDPWEQFF
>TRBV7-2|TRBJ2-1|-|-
TGTGCCAGCAGCCCAAGGAATGAGCAGTTCTTC
CASSPRNEQFF
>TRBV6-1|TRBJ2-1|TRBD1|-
TGTGCCAGCAGTGAAGAGAGACAGGGTTCGTACAATGAGCAGTTCTTC
CASSEERQGSYNEQFF
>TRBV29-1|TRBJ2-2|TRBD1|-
TGCAGCGCTTGGACAGGGGGCAACACCGGGGAGCTGTTTTTT
CSAWTGGNTGELFF
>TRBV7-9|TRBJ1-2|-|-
TGTGCCAGCAGCCTACGAGTAGCGGTCTATGGCTACACCTTC
CASSLRVAVYGYTF
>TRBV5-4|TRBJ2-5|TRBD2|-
TGTGCCAGCAGCTTCGCCGCGCGGGAGGAAGAGACCCAGTACTTC
CASSFAAREEETQYF
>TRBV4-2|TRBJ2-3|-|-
TGTGCCAGCAGCCAAGGCTCCCCCCTCGGGGGGCGGGATAGCACAGATACGCAGTATTTT
CASSQGSPLGGRDSTDTQYF
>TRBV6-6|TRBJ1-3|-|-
TGTGCCAGCAGGAGGGGAGGGGCTGGAAACACCATATATTTT
CASRRGGAGNTIYF
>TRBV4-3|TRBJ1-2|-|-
TGCGCCAGCAGCCTGCGTCCCGGGCGAAACTATGGCTACACCTTC
CASSLRPGRNYGYTF
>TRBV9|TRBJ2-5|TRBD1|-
TGTGCCAGCAGCCTCGGGTCCGGGACAGGGAAGGAGACCCAGTACTTC
CASSLGSGTGKETQYF
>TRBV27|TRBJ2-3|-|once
TGTGCCAGCAGTTTTTCCCAATTGGGGGATACGCAGTATTTT
CASSFSQLGDTQYF
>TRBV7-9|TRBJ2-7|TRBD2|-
TGTGCCAGCAGCTTAGGGACTAGCATCTACGAGCAGTACTTC
CASSLGTSIYEQYF
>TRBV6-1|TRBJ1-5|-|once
TGTGCCAGCAGTTCCAGGGCGGGCAATCAGCCCCAGCATTTT
CASSSRAGNQPQHF
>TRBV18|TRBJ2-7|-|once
TGTGCCAGCTCAAACGGTGGAACCTACGAGCAGTACTTC
CASSNGGTYEQYF
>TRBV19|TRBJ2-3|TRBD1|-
TGTGCCAGTAGGGCGACAGGGGCGGCAGATACGCAGTATTTT
CASRATGAADTQYF
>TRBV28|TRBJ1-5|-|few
TGTGCCAGCAGTTTACCCGGTCAGCCCCAGCATTTT
CASSLPGQPQHF
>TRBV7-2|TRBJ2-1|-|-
TGTGCCAGCAGCCCCGAGGGGGGACGGGTCGGGAATGAGCAGTTCTTC
CASSPEGGRVGNEQFF
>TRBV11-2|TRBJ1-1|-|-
TGTGCCAGCAGCCTTTCCCCCTTCACTGGAGCTTTCTTT
CASSLSPFTGAFF
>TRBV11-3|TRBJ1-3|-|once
TGTGCCAGCAGCCCCGGGGGACCCTCTGGAAACACCATATATTTT
CASSPGGPSGNTIYF
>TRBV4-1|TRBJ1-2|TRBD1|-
TGCGCCAGCAGCCCAGACAGGGGGCCCTATGGCTACACCTTC
CASSPDRGPYGYTF
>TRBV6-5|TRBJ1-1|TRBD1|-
TGTGCCAGCAGTCCTAGACAGGGAGGGGTCACTGAAGCTTTCTTT
CASSPRQGGVTEAFF
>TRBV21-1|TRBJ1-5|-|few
TGTGCCAGCAGCAAAGCGGGAGGAAATCAGCCCCAGCATTTT
CASSKAGGNQPQHF
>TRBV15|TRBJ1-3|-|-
TGTGCCACCAGCGGACACCCCGGGGGAACTGGAAACACCATATATTTT
CATSGHPGGTGNTIYF
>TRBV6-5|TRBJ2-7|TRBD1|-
TGTGCCAGCAGCGCGGACAGGTCGACGCCCTACGAGCAGTACTTC
CASSADRSTPYEQYF
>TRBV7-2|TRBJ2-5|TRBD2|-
TGTGCCAGCAGCGATACTAGCGGGGGACAAGAGACCCAGTACTTC
CASSDTSGGQETQYF
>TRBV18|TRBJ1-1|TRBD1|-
TGTGCCAGCTCACCGGGGGGACAGCAGAACACTGAAGCTTTCTTT
CASSPGGQQNTEAFF
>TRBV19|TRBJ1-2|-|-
TGTGCCAGTAGTATCCAATCGTCCTATGGCTACACCTTC
CASSIQSSYGYTF
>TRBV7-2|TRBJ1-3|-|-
TGTGCCAGCAGCCCTAGCCCGGGGACATTCTCTGGAAACACCATATATTTT
CASSPSPGTFSGNTIYF